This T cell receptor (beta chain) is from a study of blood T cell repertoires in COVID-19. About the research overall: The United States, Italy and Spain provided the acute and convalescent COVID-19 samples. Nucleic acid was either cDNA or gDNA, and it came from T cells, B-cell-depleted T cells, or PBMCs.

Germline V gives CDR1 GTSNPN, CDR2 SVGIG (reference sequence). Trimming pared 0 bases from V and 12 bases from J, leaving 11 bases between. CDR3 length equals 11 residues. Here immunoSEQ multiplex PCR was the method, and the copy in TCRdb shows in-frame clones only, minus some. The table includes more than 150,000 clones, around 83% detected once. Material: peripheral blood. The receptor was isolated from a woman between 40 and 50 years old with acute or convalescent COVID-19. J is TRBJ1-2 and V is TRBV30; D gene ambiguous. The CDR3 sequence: CAWSVLESHTF. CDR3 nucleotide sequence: TGTGCCTGGAGTGTACTGGAGAGCCACACCTTC.